The rows below give T cell receptor beta chains drawn from one sample of a study of early T cells in non-severe SARS-CoV-2 infection. TCRdb re-derived calls from the 5' RACE reads in MiXCR, one entry per CDR3 protein. The repertoire holds about 58,000 distinct CDR3 sequences, 6.5% to 8.5% seen once, with around 3.4% in the top ten. Sequenced: whole blood. These receptors were taken from an adult who was a healthcare worker with PCR-confirmed SARS-CoV-2 infection or an uninfected control (not recorded which). Each CDR3 is given with its conserved first and last residue. Each record gives: J gene, clone size, D gene, V gene, CDR3 protein, CDR3 DNA. The D gene is left open where the match is weak. Expanded clones get a size class; other rows say once, few or many, or leave the size out.

j_gene: TRBJ2-2
abundance: .
d_gene: .
v_gene: TRBV6-6
CDR3aa: CASSYPRGGTGELFF
CDR3nt: TGTGCCAGCAGTTATCCTAGGGGCGGGACCGGGGAGCTGTTTTTT

j_gene: TRBJ2-1
abundance: .
d_gene: TRBD1
v_gene: TRBV10-3
CDR3aa: CAISDSTGLGEQFF
CDR3nt: TGTGCCATCAGTGATTCGACAGGGCTTGGTGAGCAGTTCTTC

j_gene: TRBJ2-1
abundance: .
d_gene: .
v_gene: TRBV19
CDR3aa: CPSYNEQFF
CDR3nt: TGTCCCTCCTACAATGAGCAGTTCTTC

j_gene: TRBJ2-2
abundance: .
d_gene: .
v_gene: TRBV29-1
CDR3aa: CSVGPSVGELFF
CDR3nt: TGCAGCGTTGGCCCTAGCGTCGGGGAGCTGTTTTTT

j_gene: TRBJ2-7
abundance: .
d_gene: .
v_gene: TRBV5-1
CDR3aa: CASSPERGYSYEQYF
CDR3nt: TGCGCCAGCAGCCCCGAGAGGGGTTATTCCTACGAGCAGTACTTC

j_gene: TRBJ1-4
abundance: many
d_gene: .
v_gene: TRBV19
CDR3aa: CASSDRADEKLFF
CDR3nt: TGTGCCAGTAGTGATAGAGCCGACGAAAAACTGTTTTTT

j_gene: TRBJ2-1
abundance: .
d_gene: .
v_gene: TRBV7-9
CDR3aa: CASSFGTYNEQFF
CDR3nt: TGTGCCAGCAGCTTTGGGACCTACAATGAGCAGTTCTTC

j_gene: TRBJ1-4
abundance: few
d_gene: .
v_gene: TRBV7-2
CDR3aa: CASSFFRNEKLFF
CDR3nt: TGTGCCAGCAGCTTTTTCAGGAATGAAAAACTGTTTTTT

j_gene: TRBJ2-3
abundance: .
d_gene: .
v_gene: TRBV2
CDR3aa: CASTPGPDTQYF
CDR3nt: TGTGCCAGCACCCCCGGCCCAGATACGCAGTATTTT

j_gene: TRBJ2-7
abundance: many
d_gene: TRBD2
v_gene: TRBV7-2
CDR3aa: CASSPRTSVNDEQYF
CDR3nt: TGTGCCAGCAGCCCTCGGACTAGCGTAAACGACGAGCAGTACTTC

j_gene: TRBJ2-5
abundance: many
d_gene: TRBD1
v_gene: TRBV7-3
CDR3aa: CASSRTGETQYF
CDR3nt: TGTGCCAGCAGCCGGACAGGGGAGACCCAGTACTTC

j_gene: TRBJ2-3
abundance: .
d_gene: .
v_gene: TRBV3-1
CDR3aa: CASSQRPGEDTQYF
CDR3nt: TGTGCCAGCAGCCAACGGCCAGGGGAAGATACGCAGTATTTT

j_gene: TRBJ2-2
abundance: .
d_gene: .
v_gene: TRBV27
CDR3aa: CASSLWGDTGELFF
CDR3nt: TGTGCCAGCAGTTTATGGGGGGACACCGGGGAGCTGTTTTTT

j_gene: TRBJ2-1
abundance: few
d_gene: TRBD1
v_gene: TRBV18
CDR3aa: CASSPGPPGGDEQFF
CDR3nt: TGTGCCAGCTCACCCGGTCCACCAGGGGGCGATGAGCAGTTCTTC

j_gene: TRBJ2-7
abundance: .
d_gene: TRBD2
v_gene: TRBV6-2/TRBV6-3
CDR3aa: CASSPSGRLYEQYF
CDR3nt: TGTGCCAGCTCCCCTAGCGGGAGACTCTACGAGCAGTACTTC

j_gene: TRBJ2-3
abundance: many
d_gene: .
v_gene: TRBV10-1
CDR3aa: CASSESGLSTDTQYF
CDR3nt: TGCGCCAGCAGTGAGAGCGGGCTGAGCACAGATACGCAGTATTTT

j_gene: TRBJ1-5
abundance: .
d_gene: .
v_gene: TRBV12-3/TRBV12-4
CDR3aa: CASSFAGRSNQPQHF
CDR3nt: TGTGCCAGCAGTTTTGCGGGGCGGAGCAATCAGCCCCAGCATTTT

j_gene: TRBJ1-1
abundance: few
d_gene: .
v_gene: TRBV6-5
CDR3aa: CASSYFRGAEAFF
CDR3nt: TGTGCCAGCAGTTACTTCAGGGGTGCTGAAGCTTTCTTT

j_gene: TRBJ2-1
abundance: .
d_gene: .
v_gene: TRBV24-1
CDR3aa: CATSDFRGRTSYNEQFF
CDR3nt: TGTGCCACCAGTGATTTTAGGGGTCGAACCTCCTACAATGAGCAGTTCTTC

j_gene: TRBJ1-1
abundance: many
d_gene: .
v_gene: TRBV13
CDR3aa: CASSGETNTEAFF
CDR3nt: TGTGCCAGCAGCGGAGAAACTAACACTGAAGCTTTCTTT

j_gene: TRBJ2-1
abundance: many
d_gene: .
v_gene: TRBV9
CDR3aa: CASSAGPPYNEQFF
CDR3nt: TGTGCCAGCAGCGCGGGGCCCCCCTACAATGAGCAGTTCTTC

j_gene: TRBJ2-3
abundance: many
d_gene: TRBD2
v_gene: TRBV30
CDR3aa: CAWSVSASGRRDTQYF
CDR3nt: TGTGCCTGGAGTGTATCCGCTAGCGGGAGAAGGGATACGCAGTATTTT

j_gene: TRBJ2-1
abundance: few
d_gene: .
v_gene: TRBV24-1
CDR3aa: CATSDFAGSYNEQFF
CDR3nt: TGTGCCACCAGTGATTTTGCGGGCAGCTACAATGAGCAGTTCTTC

j_gene: TRBJ2-3
abundance: once
d_gene: .
v_gene: TRBV28
CDR3aa: CASTSHRDTQYF
CDR3nt: TGTGCCAGCACCTCTCATAGGGATACGCAGTATTTT

j_gene: TRBJ2-1
abundance: many
d_gene: .
v_gene: TRBV29-1
CDR3aa: CSVYDRNTEQFF
CDR3nt: TGCAGCGTCTACGACAGGAATACTGAGCAGTTCTTC

j_gene: TRBJ1-1
abundance: .
d_gene: .
v_gene: TRBV7-3
CDR3aa: CASSLRGSNTEAFF
CDR3nt: TGTGCCAGCAGCTTACGAGGATCGAACACTGAAGCTTTCTTT

j_gene: TRBJ2-5
abundance: few
d_gene: .
v_gene: TRBV27
CDR3aa: CASSFLAGKETQYF
CDR3nt: TGTGCCAGCAGTTTCCTTGCGGGAAAAGAGACCCAGTACTTC

j_gene: TRBJ2-1
abundance: few
d_gene: TRBD1
v_gene: TRBV7-9
CDR3aa: CASSLTGGQNNEQFF
CDR3nt: TGTGCCAGCAGCTTAACAGGGGGGCAGAACAATGAGCAGTTCTTC

j_gene: TRBJ1-5
abundance: .
d_gene: .
v_gene: TRBV10-1
CDR3aa: CASSELRGQPQHF
CDR3nt: TGCGCCAGCAGTGAGTTAAGGGGCCAGCCCCAGCATTTT

j_gene: TRBJ2-7
abundance: many
d_gene: .
v_gene: TRBV7-2
CDR3aa: CASSPPAGWQYF
CDR3nt: TGTGCCAGCAGCCCCCCGGCTGGATGGCAGTACTTC

j_gene: TRBJ1-5
abundance: few
d_gene: TRBD1
v_gene: TRBV18
CDR3aa: CASSPVGTGHNQPQHF
CDR3nt: TGTGCCAGCTCACCAGTTGGGACAGGGCACAATCAGCCCCAGCATTTT

j_gene: TRBJ2-5
abundance: few
d_gene: .
v_gene: TRBV5-1
CDR3aa: CASSLVGQAGETQYF
CDR3nt: TGCGCCAGCAGCTTGGTAGGCCAGGCAGGGGAGACCCAGTACTTC

j_gene: TRBJ2-1
abundance: .
d_gene: TRBD1
v_gene: TRBV12-3/TRBV12-4
CDR3aa: CASSFGRRRGRDEQFF
CDR3nt: TGTGCCAGCAGTTTTGGGCGGCGCAGGGGGCGGGATGAGCAGTTCTTC

j_gene: TRBJ2-5
abundance: many
d_gene: TRBD1
v_gene: TRBV2
CDR3aa: CASTGTGETQYF
CDR3nt: TGTGCCAGCACCGGGACAGGAGAGACCCAGTACTTC

j_gene: TRBJ2-1
abundance: many
d_gene: TRBD1
v_gene: TRBV5-4
CDR3aa: CASSLAGTGAYNEQFF
CDR3nt: TGTGCCAGCAGCTTGGCCGGGACAGGGGCTTACAATGAGCAGTTCTTC

j_gene: TRBJ1-2
abundance: .
d_gene: .
v_gene: TRBV20-1
CDR3aa: CSAPDPGDNYGYTF
CDR3nt: TGCAGTGCTCCTGATCCCGGCGACAACTATGGCTACACCTTC

j_gene: TRBJ2-3
abundance: .
d_gene: .
v_gene: TRBV18
CDR3aa: CASSPLDRADTQYF
CDR3nt: TGTGCCAGCTCCCCCCTGGACCGAGCAGATACGCAGTATTTT

j_gene: TRBJ1-6
abundance: many
d_gene: .
v_gene: TRBV7-9
CDR3aa: CASSLTGSPLHF
CDR3nt: TGTGCCAGCAGCTTAACTGGCTCACCCCTCCACTTT

j_gene: TRBJ2-1
abundance: .
d_gene: TRBD2
v_gene: TRBV10-2
CDR3aa: CTSGLAGAGYNEQFF
CDR3nt: TGCACCAGCGGACTAGCGGGGGCTGGATACAATGAGCAGTTCTTC

j_gene: TRBJ2-1
abundance: many
d_gene: .
v_gene: TRBV3-1
CDR3aa: CASSQEGSAYNEQFF
CDR3nt: TGTGCCAGCAGCCAAGAAGGATCCGCCTACAATGAGCAGTTCTTC

j_gene: TRBJ2-1
abundance: many
d_gene: .
v_gene: TRBV7-6
CDR3aa: CASSLDRPVYNEQFF
CDR3nt: TGTGCCAGCAGCTTAGACAGGCCCGTATACAATGAGCAGTTCTTC

j_gene: TRBJ1-1
abundance: .
d_gene: .
v_gene: TRBV2
CDR3aa: CASNVNTEAFF
CDR3nt: TGTGCCAGCAATGTGAACACTGAAGCTTTCTTT

j_gene: TRBJ1-1
abundance: .
d_gene: TRBD1
v_gene: TRBV6-5
CDR3aa: CASREGAMNTEAFF
CDR3nt: TGTGCCAGCAGGGAGGGGGCTATGAACACTGAAGCTTTCTTT

j_gene: TRBJ2-1
abundance: many
d_gene: .
v_gene: TRBV12-3/TRBV12-4
CDR3aa: CASSPAGGRAGGEQFF
CDR3nt: TGTGCCAGCAGCCCCGCCGGGGGCAGGGCTGGGGGTGAGCAGTTCTTC

j_gene: TRBJ2-5
abundance: many
d_gene: TRBD2
v_gene: TRBV2
CDR3aa: CASSEGGLGIVETQYF
CDR3nt: TGTGCCAGCAGTGAAGGGGGACTAGGCATTGTGGAGACCCAGTACTTC